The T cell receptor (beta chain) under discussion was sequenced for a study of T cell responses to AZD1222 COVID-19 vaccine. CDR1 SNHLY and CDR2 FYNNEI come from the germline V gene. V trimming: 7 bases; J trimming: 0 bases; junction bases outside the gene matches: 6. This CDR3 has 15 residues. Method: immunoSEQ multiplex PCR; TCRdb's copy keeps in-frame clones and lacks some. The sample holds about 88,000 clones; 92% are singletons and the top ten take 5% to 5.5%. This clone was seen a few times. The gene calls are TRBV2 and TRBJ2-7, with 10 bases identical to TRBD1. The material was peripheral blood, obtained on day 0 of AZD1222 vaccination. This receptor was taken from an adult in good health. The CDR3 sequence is CASKVDRGGSYEQYF. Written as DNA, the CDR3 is TGTGCCAGCAAGGTGGACAGGGGGGGCTCCTACGAGCAGTACTTC.